Each of the 21 T cell receptor beta chains below was sequenced from the same sample in a study of blood T cell repertoires in COVID-19. Sequencing used immunoSEQ multiplex PCR; TCRdb keeps in-frame clones, though not all of them. The table records roughly 350,000 clones, around nine tenths of them present only once. Material for sequencing was peripheral blood. The source is a woman under 30 who had recovered from COVID-19.

V usage is TRBV27 and J usage is TRBJ1-2, with no clear D. The length of the CDR3 is 14 residues. Germline-derived CDR1 and CDR2 are MNHEY and SMNVEV (reference sequence). Trimming removed 6 bases from V and 5 bases from J, with 16 bases in between. CDR3 nucleotides: TGTGCCAGCAGCCCCGGGGTGGGGTGGTATGGCTACACCTTC. Its protein is CASSPGVGWYGYTF.

The chain links TRBV13 to TRBJ2-1; a possible D gene is TRBD1 (6 bases). Per germline, CDR1 PRHDT and CDR2 FYEKMQ (reference sequence). The CDR3 loop spans 16 amino acids. Trimming removed 0 bases at V and 3 bases at J, with 12 bases between. CDR3 amino acids: CASSLGSGARYNEQFF. CDR3 nucleotides: TGTGCCAGCAGCTTAGGGTCAGGGGCCCGCTACAATGAGCAGTTCTTC. Filled out from reference TRBV13 and TRBJ2-1, the complete variable domain reads AAGVIQSPRHLIKEKRETATLKCYPIPRHDTVYWYQQGPGQDPQFLISFYEKMQSDKGSIPDRFSAQQFSDYHSELNMSSLELGDSALYFCASSLGSGARYNEQFFGPGTRLTVL.

The chain uses TRBV19 and TRBJ2-6, with a weak D call TRBD1 (5 bases). V shed 3 bases and J shed 0 bases, with 12 bases lying between them. The CDR3 totals 17 residues. Per germline, CDR1 LNHDA and CDR2 SQIVND (reference sequence). The CDR3 coding sequence is TGTGCCAGTAGTATGTTCAGGGCCGACTCTGGGGCCAACGTCCTGACTTTC. Protein sequence: CASSMFRADSGANVLTF.

The chain links TRBV19 to TRBJ1-2; tentatively, D is TRBD1 (6 bases). V was shortened by 5 bases and J by 0 bases, with 16 bases between the two germline ends. The CDR3 is 16 amino acids. The V gene's germline CDR1 is LNHDA and CDR2 SQIVND (reference sequence). In DNA, the CDR3 is TGTGCCAGTAGTTGGGGGCGGCAGGGTACTAACTATGGCTACACCTTC. It specifies CASSWGRQGTNYGYTF.

The gene calls are TRBV6-6 and TRBJ1-2; 10 nucleotides line up with TRBD1. The germline V gene encodes CDR1 MNHNY and CDR2 SVGAGI (reference sequence). V gave up 6 bases and J gave up 7 bases; unmatched junction bases: 5. This CDR3 is built from 13 residues. This chain's CDR3 is CASRRQGAGGYTF. The DNA for the CDR3 is TGTGCCAGCAGACGACAGGGGGCCGGTGGCTACACCTTC.

This sequence joins TRBV12-3 or TRBV12-4 and TRBJ1-5, with D possibly TRBD1 on 5 matching bases. CDR3 size: 13 residues. V was shortened by 6 bases and J by 6 bases, with 12 bases between the two germline ends. This chain's CDR3 is CASRLGTFQPQHF. CDR3 DNA: TGTGCCAGCAGACTGGGGACTTTTCAGCCCCAGCATTTT.

This sequence joins TRBV4-3 and TRBJ1-4; D might be TRBD1 (6 bases). This CDR3 has 15 residues. V gave up 3 bases and J gave up 5 bases, with 13 bases separating them. CDR1 and CDR2 from the germline V gene are LGHNA and YSLEER. In nucleotides, the CDR3 is TGCGCCAGCAGCCAGTTGGGGAGGGGGAATGAAAAACTGTTTTTT. The encoded protein is CASSQLGRGNEKLFF.

As DNA, the CDR3 is TGTGCCAGCAGTGCCGGGACAGGGGTATCAAACACTGAAGCTTTCTTT. Amino acid sequence: CASSAGTGVSNTEAFF. This chain connects TRBV6-2 or TRBV6-3 to TRBJ1-1; 10 bases agree with TRBD1. The CDR3 loop spans 16 amino acids. Germline CDR1 MNHEY, CDR2 SVGEGT. V lost 5 bases, J lost 2 bases, and 8 bases stayed unmatched.

The chain is built from TRBV19 and TRBJ2-3, with 9 bases that match TRBD2. This CDR3 comprises 16 residues. The V segment lost 5 bases and the J segment 1 base; nucleotides outside the gene matches: 7. Germline CDR1 LNHDA, CDR2 SQIVND (reference sequence). The CDR3 reads CASSFLAGPRTDTQYF. CDR3 DNA sequence: TGTGCCAGTAGTTTCCTAGCGGGACCACGCACAGATACGCAGTATTTT.

The V call is TRBV12-3 or TRBV12-4, the J call TRBJ2-3; D ambiguous. Trimming removed 2 bases at V and 6 bases at J, with 6 bases between. This CDR3 has 12 residues. CDR3 region: CASSLSVDTQYF. The DNA of the CDR3 is TGTGCCAGCAGTTTATCTGTGGATACGCAGTATTTT.

This chain links TRBV19 with TRBJ1-2; 10 nucleotides match TRBD1. With 10 bases clipped from V and 4 bases from J, the junction kept 6 bases outside the gene matches. The CDR3 runs to 13 residues. Germline assignment: CDR1 LNHDA and CDR2 SQIVND (reference sequence). CDR3 coding DNA: TGTGCCACCGGGACAGGGGATGGCTATGGCTACACCTTC. It translates to CATGTGDGYGYTF.

This clone was recorded only once. V gene TRBV27 combines with J gene TRBJ2-1, with D perhaps TRBD1 (6 bases). Trimming removed 7 bases at V and 0 bases at J, with 16 bases between. The CDR3 has 16 residues. Looked up from germline, CDR1 is MNHEY and CDR2 is SMNVEV (reference sequence). Written as DNA, the CDR3 is TGTGCCAGCATGCCCAGGGGACACCCCTCCTACAATGAGCAGTTCTTC. Amino acid sequence: CASMPRGHPSYNEQFF.

The chain carries TRBV4-1 and TRBJ1-4, with a tentative D call TRBD1 (5 bases). From germline, CDR1 is MGHRA and CDR2 YSYEKL. The CDR3 has 18 residues. Trimming stripped 3 bases from V and 4 bases from J, with 21 bases between. In DNA, the CDR3 is TGCGCCAGCAGCCAGAAGACCCCGCGAGGGAGGGGTAATGAAAAACTGTTTTTT. Protein: CASSQKTPRGRGNEKLFF.

This chain joins TRBV6-5 and TRBJ1-5, with 7 bases matching TRBD1. The V gene's germline CDR1 is MNHEY and CDR2 SVGAGI. The V segment lost 4 bases and the J segment 4 bases; nucleotides outside the gene matches: 7. This CDR3 region has 15 residues. CDR3 sequence (DNA): TGTGCCAGCAGTTTGACAGGGAGGCAAAATCAGCCCCAGCATTTT. Translation gives CASSLTGRQNQPQHF.

The chain recombines TRBV6-2 or TRBV6-3 with TRBJ2-5, with 10 bases fitting TRBD1. The CDR3 has 16 amino acids. Germline trimming cut 1 base from V and 5 bases from J; bases unmatched to any gene: 7. CDR1 and CDR2 (germline): MNHEY, SVGEGT. This CDR3 is CASSYLTGGRGETQYF. The CDR3 DNA reads TGTGCCAGCAGTTACTTGACAGGGGGCAGGGGTGAGACCCAGTACTTC.

This chain uses TRBV27 with TRBJ1-2, with 7 bases lining up with TRBD1. The CDR3 is 15 residues long. Per the germline V gene, CDR1 is MNHEY and CDR2 is SMNVEV (reference sequence). The trim removed 5 bases at V and 4 bases at J, leaving 10 bases unmatched. CDR3 nucleotides: TGTGCCAGCAGTCCATCACAGGGGCGCCCCTATGGCTACACCTTC. It codes for CASSPSQGRPYGYTF.

J is TRBJ1-3 and V is TRBV2; D gene uncertain. The germline V gene has CDR1 SNHLY and CDR2 FYNNEI. The CDR3 has 13 residues. The germline V and J ends were trimmed by 3 bases and 4 bases, with 7 bases remaining between them. CDR3 region: CASSENRGNTIYF. The CDR3 DNA reads TGTGCCAGCAGTGAGAACAGAGGAAACACCATATATTTT.

The J gene is TRBJ2-6, the V gene TRBV9; 8 nucleotides match TRBD1. Germline V gene data show CDR1 as SGDLS and CDR2 as YYNGEE. The CDR3 is 22 amino acids. V lost 4 bases and J lost 0; bases outside the gene matches: 21. CDR3 nucleotides: TGTGCCAGCAGCCACCGGTTGCGAGGGATGGACAGGGATATCTCTGGGGCCAACGTCCTGACTTTC. It specifies CASSHRLRGMDRDISGANVLTF.

This sequence joins TRBV7-9 and TRBJ1-1; D remains unclear. The CDR3 is 12 residues long. Trimming pared 4 bases from V and 6 bases from J, leaving 9 bases between. The V gene's germline CDR1 is SEHNR and CDR2 FQNEAQ (reference sequence). The CDR3 reads CASSSRGAEAFF. In DNA form, the CDR3 reads TGTGCCAGCAGCTCTCGGGGTGCTGAAGCTTTCTTT.

The genes are TRBV24-1 and TRBJ2-2; D unresolved. CDR1 and CDR2 from the germline V gene are KGHDR and SFDVKD. V shed 6 bases and J shed 5 bases, with 6 bases lying between them. CDR3 length: 12 residues. CDR3 coding DNA: TGTGCCACCAGTTTTCGGACCGGGGAGCTGTTTTTT. It yields the protein CATSFRTGELFF.

V and J are TRBV2 and TRBJ1-1; D is unresolved. The V gene's germline CDR1 is SNHLY and CDR2 FYNNEI. The CDR3 totals 14 residues. The ends were cut back, 7 bases at V and 4 bases at J, with 16 bases in the middle. The CDR3 reads CASMVSRPPTEAFF. CDR3 nucleotide sequence: TGTGCCAGCATGGTTAGCCGCCCGCCCACTGAAGCTTTCTTT. Based on the CDR3 plus reference TRBV2 and TRBJ1-1, the full variable domain is EPEVTQTPSHQVTQMGQEVILRCVPISNHLYFYWYRQILGQKVEFLVSFYNNEISEKSEIFDDQFSVERPDGSNFTLKIRSTKLEDSAMYFCASMVSRPPTEAFFGQGTRLTVV.